This T cell receptor delta chain derives from a study of Vδ1+ human thymocytes. General study results and limits: In the thymus, TRG and TRD repertoires looked highly polyclonal with Gaussian CDR3 lengths.

Extracted RNA was reverse transcribed into cDNA. The CDR3 regions were amplified by multiplex PCR from V-gene primers to a constant-region primer. TCRdb reprocessed the multiplex PCR reads using CATT. The sample has 45,000 to 75,000 delta-chain clones; over 12% are singletons. Only a few counts were recorded for this clone. Its matching antigen is unknown. The CDR3 runs 19 residues. The ends lost 2 bases at V and 2 bases at J; junction bases unmatched: 14. Germline assignment: CDR1 TSWWSYY and CDR2 QGS. This clonotype was obtained from a girl under three years old who had congenital heart surgery. Sequencing was done on a sample of Vdelta1+ gamma-delta thymocytes from the thymus. Subset described: FACS-sorted CD3+ TCRalphabeta- TCRVdelta1+ TCRVdelta2- thymocytes. J is TRDJ1 and V is TRDV1; 10 nucleotides line up with TRDD3. In DNA, the CDR3 is TGTGCTCTTGGGGAAGTTTTGGCCGGGGGATACGAGGCGACCGATAAACTCATCTTT. Its translation: CALGEVLAGGYEATDKLIF.